This is a list of T cell receptor beta chains from one sample in a study of T cell responses to AZD1222 COVID-19 vaccine. The data were produced by immunoSEQ multiplex PCR, yet TCRdb's version contains in-frame clones alone and is incomplete. The repertoire consists of 200,000 or so clones, with roughly 91% occurring once and the leading ten covering roughly 0.99%. The source material was peripheral blood, sampled on day 0 of MenACWY control vaccination. Receptors originate from an adult in good health. The CDR3 runs from the conserved cysteine through the conserved F or W. The D gene is left open where the match is weak. Size is omitted from some rows. Given values are once, few, many or a class for expanded clones.

CDR3aa	CDR3nt	j_gene	v_gene	d_gene	abundance
CASSWGVRGGNYGYTF	TGCGCCAGCAGCTGGGGCGTCAGGGGAGGGAACTATGGCTACACCTTC	TRBJ1-2	TRBV5-1	NA	NA
CASRFPGGSHEQYF	TGTGCCAGCAGGTTCCCTGGGGGGTCCCACGAGCAGTACTTC	TRBJ2-7	TRBV5-6	NA	NA
CASSQNQPQHF	TGTGCCAGCAGTCAAAATCAGCCCCAGCATTTT	TRBJ1-5	TRBV6-5	NA	NA
CASSPETVDEQFF	TGTGCCAGCAGTCCAGAGACGGTCGATGAGCAGTTCTTC	TRBJ2-1	TRBV6-2/TRBV6-3	NA	NA
CASSVGGAGNTIYF	TGTGCCAGCAGCGTAGGGGGAGCTGGAAACACCATATATTTT	TRBJ1-3	TRBV9	NA	NA
CASSPETVEQFF	TGTGCCAGCAGTCCGGAGACTGTGGAGCAGTTCTTC	TRBJ2-1	TRBV2	NA	NA
CASSTPGETQYF	TGTGCCAGCAGTACCCCGGGAGAGACCCAGTACTTC	TRBJ2-5	TRBV27	NA	NA
CASSLWTGRRNQPQHF	TGTGCCAGCAGCCTTTGGACAGGGCGGCGCAATCAGCCCCAGCATTTT	TRBJ1-5	TRBV7-9	TRBD1	NA
CASSLSGLPNEKLFF	TGTGCCAGCAGTTTATCGGGGCTCCCTAATGAAAAACTGTTTTTT	TRBJ1-4	TRBV27	NA	NA
CASSLVDTEAFF	TGTGCCAGCAGCTTAGTGGACACTGAAGCTTTCTTT	TRBJ1-1	TRBV7-9	NA	NA
CASRTSTSNQPQHF	TGTGCCAGCAGAACGTCCACGAGCAATCAGCCCCAGCATTTT	TRBJ1-5	TRBV28	NA	NA
CASSLGVSGYNEKLFF	TGTGCCAGCAGCTTAGGTGTTTCCGGTTATAATGAAAAACTGTTTTTT	TRBJ1-4	TRBV7-9	NA	NA
CASSDPWDPNGYTF	TGTGCCAGCAGTGACCCTTGGGACCCTAATGGCTACACCTTC	TRBJ1-2	TRBV6-1	NA	NA
CSASGTVRTGYTF	TGCAGTGCTAGTGGGACTGTCCGTACGGGGTACACCTTC	TRBJ1-2	TRBV20-1	NA	NA
CASSIPTGNTEAFF	TGTGCCAGTAGTATCCCGACGGGGAACACTGAAGCTTTCTTT	TRBJ1-1	TRBV19	NA	NA
CASSITSTNEKLFF	TGTGCCAGCTCAATCACGTCAACTAATGAAAAACTGTTTTTT	TRBJ1-4	TRBV18	NA	NA
CASRNRDRQFF	TGTGCCAGCAGAAACCGGGACAGGCAGTTCTTC	TRBJ2-1	TRBV6-5	TRBD1	NA
CASSLVRGSLTGELFF	TGTGCCAGCAGCTTAGTCCGGGGGTCCCTCACCGGGGAGCTGTTTTTT	TRBJ2-2	TRBV7-2	NA	NA
CASWGQLNSPLHF	TGTGCCAGCTGGGGACAGCTTAATTCACCCCTCCACTTT	TRBJ1-6	TRBV18	TRBD1	NA
CASSLPGNTYNEQFF	TGTGCCAGCAGCTTGCCAGGGAACACCTACAATGAGCAGTTCTTC	TRBJ2-1	TRBV5-4	NA	NA
CAWSKRTGGSRGNQPQHF	TGTGCCTGGAGTAAGCGGACAGGCGGGAGTCGTGGCAATCAGCCCCAGCATTTT	TRBJ1-5	TRBV30	TRBD1	NA
CASSLTGNGANVLTF	TGTGCCAGCAGTTTGACAGGGAATGGGGCCAACGTCCTGACTTTC	TRBJ2-6	TRBV6-5	TRBD1	once
CASSFGLQETQYF	TGTGCCAGCAGTTTTGGGCTGCAAGAGACCCAGTACTTC	TRBJ2-5	TRBV12-3/TRBV12-4	NA	NA
CASSGTGGPSYEQYF	TGTGCCAGTAGTGGTACAGGGGGACCCTCATACGAGCAGTACTTC	TRBJ2-7	TRBV19	TRBD1	NA
CASSFDGHIWIGNTEAFF	TGCGCCAGCAGCTTTGATGGCCACATATGGATTGGGAACACTGAAGCTTTCTTT	TRBJ1-1	TRBV5-1	NA	NA
CASSARGHLNTEAFF	TGTGCCAGCAGCGCCCGGGGACATCTGAACACTGAAGCTTTCTTT	TRBJ1-1	TRBV2	NA	NA
CATKGSRAGSTDTQYF	TGTGCCACGAAAGGGAGTAGGGCAGGAAGCACAGATACGCAGTATTTT	TRBJ2-3	TRBV10-3	NA	NA
CASSLGDRYNEQFF	TGCGCCAGCAGCTTGGGAGACAGATACAATGAGCAGTTCTTC	TRBJ2-1	TRBV5-1	NA	NA
CASSPPGLAGADEQYF	TGCGCCAGCAGCCCCCCCGGACTAGCGGGGGCCGACGAGCAGTACTTC	TRBJ2-7	TRBV5-1	TRBD2	once
CASIPGQANSPLHF	TGTGCCAGCATCCCGGGACAGGCCAATTCACCCCTCCACTTT	TRBJ1-6	TRBV25-1	TRBD1	NA
CASRWRGNTGELFF	TGTGCCAGCCGGTGGAGGGGCAACACCGGGGAGCTGTTTTTT	TRBJ2-2	TRBV3-1/TRBV3-2	NA	NA
CASSQDATTSYEQYF	TGCGCCAGCAGCCAAGATGCCACCACCTCCTACGAGCAGTACTTC	TRBJ2-7	TRBV4-3	NA	NA
CASRPGGSYNSPLHF	TGTGCCAGCAGGCCGGGGGGCTCCTATAATTCACCCCTCCACTTT	TRBJ1-6	TRBV6-4	NA	NA
CASSLDRGAVTDTQYF	TGTGCCAGCAGCTTAGATCGGGGAGCCGTCACAGATACGCAGTATTTT	TRBJ2-3	TRBV7-2	NA	NA
CAWKDLGNEQFF	TGTGCCTGGAAGGACCTGGGCAATGAGCAGTTCTTC	TRBJ2-1	TRBV30	NA	once
CASSIFEGTEAFF	TGTGCCAGCAGCATCTTCGAGGGCACTGAAGCTTTCTTT	TRBJ1-1	TRBV7-2	NA	NA
CATSGNIQETQYF	TGTGCCACCAGCGGCAACATACAAGAGACCCAGTACTTC	TRBJ2-5	TRBV15	NA	NA
CASKVRSWNTGELFF	TGTGCCAGCAAAGTAAGGAGCTGGAACACCGGGGAGCTGTTTTTT	TRBJ2-2	TRBV6-5	NA	NA
CATSREGGLSNQPQHF	TGTGCCACCAGCAGAGAGGGAGGGCTTAGCAATCAGCCCCAGCATTTT	TRBJ1-5	TRBV15	NA	NA
CASKERDQPQHF	TGTGCCAGTAAGGAGAGGGATCAGCCCCAGCATTTT	TRBJ1-5	TRBV19	NA	NA
CASSSRDREAGYTF	TGTGCCAGCAGCTCTCGGGACAGGGAAGCTGGCTACACCTTC	TRBJ1-2	TRBV25-1	TRBD1	NA
CASTTPWDNEQFF	TGTGCCAGCACCACCCCCTGGGACAATGAGCAGTTCTTC	TRBJ2-1	TRBV6-5	NA	NA
CASSLGGGGQVTQYF	TGTGCCAGCAGCCTAGGAGGGGGGGGCCAGGTGACCCAGTACTTC	TRBJ2-5	TRBV9	NA	NA
CASSLSSGVSLEQFF	TGCGCCAGCAGCTTGTCAAGCGGGGTCTCCCTCGAGCAGTTCTTC	TRBJ2-1	TRBV5-1	TRBD2	NA
CASIRNTEAFF	TGTGCCAGCATTCGGAACACTGAAGCTTTCTTT	TRBJ1-1	TRBV28	NA	NA
CASSLARGAGELFF	TGTGCCAGCAGCTTGGCCAGGGGGGCCGGGGAGCTGTTTTTT	TRBJ2-2	TRBV5-6	NA	NA
CASSYSPQGAFRTEAFF	TGTGCCAGCAGTTACTCCCCCCAGGGGGCGTTTCGGACTGAAGCTTTCTTT	TRBJ1-1	TRBV6-2/TRBV6-3	TRBD1	NA
CASSLAGGYYGYTF	TGTGCCAGCAGCTTGGCTGGGGGATACTATGGCTACACCTTC	TRBJ1-2	TRBV5-5	NA	once
CASSYSRGDTQYF	TGTGCCAGCAGTTACTCTAGGGGGGATACGCAGTATTTT	TRBJ2-3	TRBV6-5	NA	NA
CASSGPRGNYGYTF	TGTGCCAGCAGTGGGCCCCGGGGTAACTATGGCTACACCTTC	TRBJ1-2	TRBV28	NA	NA
CASSASVANEKLFF	TGCGCCAGCAGCGCTTCAGTGGCTAATGAAAAACTGTTTTTT	TRBJ1-4	TRBV5-1	NA	NA
CASSLTSQRPYEQYF	TGTGCCAGCAGCTTAACTTCTCAAAGGCCCTACGAGCAGTACTTC	TRBJ2-7	TRBV7-9	NA	NA
CSVAGGANVLTF	TGCAGCGTTGCAGGTGGGGCCAACGTCCTGACTTTC	TRBJ2-6	TRBV29-1	NA	NA
CASSPGKGTRYEQYF	TGTGCCAGCAGTCCTGGGAAGGGTACTAGGTACGAGCAGTACTTC	TRBJ2-7	TRBV5-6	NA	NA
CARKGTSGVNEQFF	TGTGCCAGAAAGGGGACTAGCGGGGTCAATGAGCAGTTCTTC	TRBJ2-1	TRBV19	TRBD2	NA
CASSVGPRIYEQYF	TGTGCCAGCAGTGTCGGTCCTAGAATATACGAGCAGTACTTC	TRBJ2-7	TRBV27	NA	once
CASTWDRGELETQYF	TGTGCCAGCACCTGGGACAGGGGTGAGTTGGAGACCCAGTACTTC	TRBJ2-5	TRBV21-1	NA	NA
CASRDRGRVGTEAFF	TGTGCCAGCAGGGACAGGGGGCGAGTCGGCACTGAAGCTTTCTTT	TRBJ1-1	TRBV6-5	TRBD1	NA